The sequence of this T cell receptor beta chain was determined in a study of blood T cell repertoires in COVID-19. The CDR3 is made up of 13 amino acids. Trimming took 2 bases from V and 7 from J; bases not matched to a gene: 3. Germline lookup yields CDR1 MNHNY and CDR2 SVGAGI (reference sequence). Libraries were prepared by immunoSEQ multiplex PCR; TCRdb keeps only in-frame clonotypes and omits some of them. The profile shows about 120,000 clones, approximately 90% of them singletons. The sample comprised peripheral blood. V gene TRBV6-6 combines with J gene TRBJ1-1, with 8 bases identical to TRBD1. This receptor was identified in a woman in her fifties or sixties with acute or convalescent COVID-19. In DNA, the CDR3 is TGTGCCAGCAGTTACGCAGGGACAGGTGAAGCTTTCTTT. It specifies CASSYAGTGEAFF.